Listed below are T cell receptor beta chains from one sample, sequenced in a study of neoadjuvant anti-PD-1 for oral cavity cancer. Data came from immunoSEQ multiplex PCR; TCRdb stores just in-frame clones and leaves some out. The sample has about 15,000 clones, 65% to 70% seen once. The sample in question was PBMCs, obtained before nivolumab (anti-PD-1) treatment. The receptors stem from a person between 40 and 85 years old with oral cavity squamous cell carcinoma. Both conserved end residues are part of each CDR3. The order of the fields is J gene, D gene, V gene, clone size, CDR3 DNA, CDR3 protein. D genes are given only for firm matches. Rows give clone size only sometimes, using once, few, many, or a class for an expanded clone.

>TRBJ1-2|-|TRBV7-9|few
TGTGCCAGCAGCAAACTAACAGGGATCCACGGCTACACCTTC
CASSKLTGIHGYTF
>TRBJ1-6|TRBD1|TRBV6-1|-
TGTGCCAGCAGTGTCAGACAGGGGGGGTATAATTCACCCCTCCACTTT
CASSVRQGGYNSPLHF
>TRBJ2-5|-|TRBV6-5|-
TGTGCCAGCAGCCCAGGTGTTGAAGGGGAGACCCAGTACTTC
CASSPGVEGETQYF
>TRBJ2-3|-|TRBV9|-
TGTGCCAGCAGCGTAGGAACGGCCACAGATACGCAGTATTTT
CASSVGTATDTQYF
>TRBJ2-7|TRBD1|TRBV5-6|-
TGTGCCAGCAGCGGTCAGGGGGCCGGCTACGAGCAGTACTTC
CASSGQGAGYEQYF
>TRBJ2-1|-|TRBV7-2|few
TGTGCCAGCAGCCGATTTCCCACAGGGGTGGAGGGAAATGAGCAGTTCTTC
CASSRFPTGVEGNEQFF
>TRBJ2-1|TRBD2|TRBV19|-
TGTGCCAGTAGTTTACGTCATTCGCGGGAGTCCGATGAGCAGTTCTTC
CASSLRHSRESDEQFF
>TRBJ2-3|-|TRBV11-2|-
TGTGCCAGCAGCTCCGGACAGACCCACACAGATACGCAGTATTTT
CASSSGQTHTDTQYF
>TRBJ2-7|TRBD2|TRBV28|-
TGTGCCAGCAGTCGCCCAGCCGGGACTAGCTCCTACGAGCAGTACTTC
CASSRPAGTSSYEQYF
>TRBJ2-5|-|TRBV19|-
TGTGCCAGTAGTCCCAGGGTATGGGGAGAGACCCAGTACTTC
CASSPRVWGETQYF
>TRBJ2-4|-|TRBV28|-
TGTGCCAGCAGTTTAGGACAAGCCAAAAACATTCAGTACTTC
CASSLGQAKNIQYF
>TRBJ1-6|-|TRBV2|few
TGTGCCAGCAGTTCTGACAGTTATTCACCCCTCCACTTT
CASSSDSYSPLHF
>TRBJ1-1|TRBD1|TRBV18|-
TGTGCCAGCTCACCTACCCGGCGGACAGGGGCCTCGAACACTGAAGCTTTCTTT
CASSPTRRTGASNTEAFF
>TRBJ2-2|-|TRBV5-4|once
TGTGCCAGCAGCGGGGGCCTCTTCACCGGGGAGCTGTTTTTT
CASSGGLFTGELFF
>TRBJ2-7|TRBD1|TRBV18|-
TGTGCCAGCTCACAGGGGGCGATCTTCTACGAGCAGTACTTC
CASSQGAIFYEQYF
>TRBJ2-2|TRBD1|TRBV7-9|-
TGTGCCAGCAGCGCCCACAGAGGACTACAGGGGGCGAACACCGGGGAGCTGTTTTTT
CASSAHRGLQGANTGELFF
>TRBJ2-3|TRBD1|TRBV18|-
TGTGCCAGCTCAACCCGACAGACAGGGACAGATACGCAGTATTTT
CASSTRQTGTDTQYF
>TRBJ2-5|-|TRBV19|-
TGTGCCAGTAGTACGAGACGGGACAAGCAAGAGACCCAGTACTTC
CASSTRRDKQETQYF
>TRBJ2-1|-|TRBV6-1|-
TGTGCCAGCACCCGAGGGGGATCAAACGATGAGCAGTTCTTC
CASTRGGSNDEQFF
>TRBJ2-3|-|TRBV10-2|-
TGCGCCAGCAGTCCGGGGACCATAATGTCGGATACGCAGTATTTT
CASSPGTIMSDTQYF